Below, 29 T cell receptor beta chains from the same sample are listed, as sequenced in a study of a mutant IDH1 vaccine in newly diagnosed glioma. Their antigens are not known. Only in-frame clones appear in the TCRdb table, and some are missing; sequencing was by immunoSEQ multiplex PCR. The sample lists about 55,000 clones; 80% were seen once. Time point given: week 23, last vaccination. In every dose of vaccine, 300 ug of mutant IDH1 20-mer peptide was given alongside topical imiquimod. Source: PBMCs, taken from a glioma patient whose treatment included an IDH1 peptide vaccine. Receptors originate from a man in his forties or fifties with glioma.

The chain joins TRBV6-5 to TRBJ1-1, with TRBD1 as a possible D gene (5 bases). This CDR3 is built from 16 residues. Trimming stripped 2 bases from V and 2 bases from J, with 15 bases between. Germline V CDR1 and CDR2: MNHEY, SVGAGI. In DNA form, the CDR3 reads TGTGCCAGCAGTTACAACACCGGGGCCTTTAACACTGAAGCTTTCTTT. This gives the protein CASSYNTGAFNTEAFF.

V gene TRBV15 combines with J gene TRBJ1-1, with 9 bases fitting TRBD1. There are 18 residues in the CDR3. Germline V lookup: CDR1 LNHNV, CDR2 YYDKDF (reference sequence). V shed 3 bases, J shed 3 bases, and the junction held 14 bases outside the gene matches. The DNA for the CDR3 is TGTGCCACCAGCAGGGCCCAGTCCGGGACAGGGTTGGACACTGAAGCTTTCTTT. Its protein is CATSRAQSGTGLDTEAFF.

This chain joins TRBV19 and TRBJ1-1; D is unresolved. Germline values: CDR1 LNHDA, CDR2 SQIVND (reference sequence). The CDR3 runs to 13 residues. V shed 8 bases and J shed 3 bases, with 13 bases lying between them. The CDR3 bases are TGTGCCAGTGGGCCCCTGGGTGACACTGAAGCTTTCTTT. It codes for CASGPLGDTEAFF.

The chain employs TRBV14 and TRBJ2-7; D is uncertain. The CDR3 is 13 residues long. Trimming shortened V by 8 bases and J by 1 base, and 12 bases separated the two germline ends. CDR1 and CDR2 (germline): SGHDN, FVKESK. CDR3 DNA sequence: TGTGCCAGCCCTGGACCGACTTCCTACGAGCAGTACTTC. Amino acids: CASPGPTSYEQYF.

This clone was seen only once. This chain links TRBV6-5 with TRBJ2-2; D call uncertain. With 0 bases removed from V and 8 bases from J, the gap between germline ends came to 7 bases. The CDR3 contains 13 residues. Germline assignment: CDR1 MNHEY and CDR2 SVGAGI. The CDR3 DNA reads as TGTGCCAGCAGTTACTCGCTATTTGGGGAGCTGTTTTTT. Its protein is CASSYSLFGELFF.

The gene calls are TRBV19 and TRBJ2-1; D not resolved. From germline, CDR1 is LNHDA and CDR2 SQIVND (reference sequence). The CDR3 length is 15 residues. Trimming left V 3 bases short and J 2 bases short, with 11 bases between. The CDR3 region has the DNA TGTGCCAGTAGTATTGAGGCGGTCACCTACAATGAGCAGTTCTTC. Amino acid sequence: CASSIEAVTYNEQFF.

The V and J genes are TRBV7-2 and TRBJ2-3; D perhaps matches TRBD1 (6 bases). V dropped 5 bases and J dropped 6 bases, with 12 bases sitting between them. Germline values: CDR1 SGHTA, CDR2 FQGNSA. This CDR3 spans 13 amino acids. The CDR3 reads CASSKQGTDTQYF. The CDR3 nucleotides are TGTGCCAGCAGCAAACAGGGTACCGATACGCAGTATTTT.

The rearrangement uses TRBV30 and TRBJ1-1; 8 nucleotides line up with TRBD1. The CDR3 runs to 14 residues. Germline V gene lookup returns CDR1 GTSNPN and CDR2 SVGIG (reference sequence). V trimming: 1 base; J trimming: 5 bases; junction bases outside the gene matches: 6. The CDR3 sequence is CAWSGVQGGTEAFF. The DNA of the CDR3 is TGTGCCTGGAGTGGGGTACAGGGGGGTACTGAAGCTTTCTTT.

This chain joins TRBV5-1 and TRBJ2-3; 10 bases align to TRBD2. CDR1 SGHRS and CDR2 YFSETQ come from the germline V gene. The CDR3 has 15 residues. V was clipped by 4 bases and J by 4 bases; unmatched bases: 6. The CDR3 nucleotides are TGCGCCAGCAGCCCCGGCGGGACTAGCGCAGATACGCAGTATTTT. It yields the protein CASSPGGTSADTQYF.

V usage is TRBV5-1 and J usage is TRBJ1-4; D might be TRBD1 (6 bases). V was cut by 1 base and J by 7 bases, with 11 bases left in between. This CDR3 spans 14 amino acids. Germline CDR1 reads SGHRS; CDR2 reads YFSETQ. CDR3: CASSLSGGSEKLFF. CDR3 in DNA: TGCGCCAGCAGCTTGTCGGGGGGCTCTGAAAAACTGTTTTTT.

V gene TRBV6-6 combines with J gene TRBJ1-1; possibly TRBD1 for D (5 bases). Trimming cost V 2 bases and J 9 bases, with 13 bases left between them. The germline gives CDR1 MNHNY, CDR2 SVGAGI (reference sequence). The CDR3 runs to 13 residues. The CDR3 coding sequence is TGTGCCAGCAGTTACGAAGGGACGGCAAAAGCTTTCTTT. Translating gives CASSYEGTAKAFF.

This clone appeared a few times. The gene calls are TRBV10-3 and TRBJ1-2, with D perhaps TRBD1 (6 bases). The germline V gene encodes CDR1 ENHRY and CDR2 SYGVKD. Deletions cut 0 bases from V and 3 bases from J, with 11 bases between. The CDR3 is 15 residues long. CDR3 bases: TGTGCCATCAGTGAGTCTGCAGGGGTGCACTATGGCTACACCTTC. It specifies CAISESAGVHYGYTF.

The chain combines TRBV6-5 with TRBJ1-5; D remains ambiguous. The CDR3 runs 15 residues. Trimming shortened V by 6 bases and J by 2 bases, and 14 bases separated the two germline ends. In germline, CDR1 is MNHEY, CDR2 SVGAGI. Written as DNA, the CDR3 is TGTGCCAGCAGCCCTGAGGGCTCCGGCAATCAGCCCCAGCATTTT. Its protein is CASSPEGSGNQPQHF.

The rearrangement links TRBV6-6 to TRBJ1-1; D ambiguous. Trimming removed 2 bases at V and 0 bases at J, with 7 bases between. This CDR3 is built from 14 residues. Germline CDR1 and CDR2: MNHNY and SVGAGI (reference sequence). The CDR3 DNA is TGTGCCAGCAGTTACCTGGGAATGAACACTGAAGCTTTCTTT. Protein: CASSYLGMNTEAFF.

Regarding this clone: Relative to the germline gene, one junction end is altered; a read error may explain this. The V gene is TRBV5-4, the J gene TRBJ1-2; 8 bases match TRBD1. Germline CDR1 SGHNT, CDR2 YYREEE (reference sequence). CDR3 length: 14 amino acids. The CDR3 loop reads CAGSFGGQGYGYTF. CDR3 sequence (DNA): TGTGCCGGCAGCTTTGGCGGACAGGGCTATGGCTACACCTTC.

The chain links TRBV30 to TRBJ1-5; TRBD1 agrees at 9 bases. The ends lost 2 bases at V and 6 bases at J; junction bases unmatched: 8. The CDR3 has 15 residues. Germline V gene sequence: CDR1 GTSNPN, CDR2 SVGIG (reference sequence). In DNA form, the CDR3 reads TGTGCCTGGAGTCTATCCGGGACAGGGAGTCAGCCCCAGCATTTT. As protein: CAWSLSGTGSQPQHF.

The table lists this clone with a few counts. The genes are TRBV10-3 and TRBJ1-6, with D perhaps matching TRBD1 (5 bases). Germline loops: CDR1 ENHRY, CDR2 SYGVKD. The CDR3 totals 14 residues. Trimming pared 4 bases from V and 5 bases from J, leaving 9 bases between. The CDR3 region is CAISGQTHNSPLHF. The CDR3 nucleotides read TGTGCCATCAGTGGACAGACCCATAATTCACCCCTCCACTTT.

The chain is built from TRBV19 and TRBJ1-1, with D possibly being TRBD1 (6 bases). V was pared by 8 bases and J by 7 bases, with 14 bases between. This CDR3 has 12 amino acids. Germline lookup yields CDR1 LNHDA and CDR2 SQIVND (reference sequence). Written as DNA, the CDR3 is TGTGCCAGTTCGGAGGGGGGGGTTGAAGCTTTCTTT. It is translated as CASSEGGVEAFF.

The chain links TRBV5-4 to TRBJ2-5, with D hard to call. Trimming pared 1 base from V and 3 bases from J, leaving 7 bases between. Germline V gene lookup returns CDR1 SGHNT and CDR2 YYREEE (reference sequence). CDR3 size: 13 residues. CDR3 bases: TGTGCCAGCAGCTTGACAGTCGAAGAGACCCAGTACTTC. This encodes CASSLTVEETQYF.

The chain combines TRBV29-1 with TRBJ2-5; D possibly matches TRBD1 or TRBD2 (6 bases each). Germline loops: CDR1 SQVTM, CDR2 ANQGSEA. The CDR3 contains 14 residues. Deletions cut 3 bases from V and 3 bases from J, with 14 bases between. The CDR3 sequence: CSVEGQGGKETQYF. The CDR3, as DNA: TGCAGCGTTGAGGGACAAGGGGGGAAAGAGACCCAGTACTTC.

The rearrangement joins TRBV7-9 to TRBJ2-1; no clear D. Germline-derived CDR1 and CDR2 are SEHNR and FQNEAQ (reference sequence). The CDR3 covers 15 residues. V was trimmed by 5 bases and J by 4 bases, leaving 15 bases between them. The CDR3 here is CASSQNLVSYNEQFF. As DNA, the CDR3 is TGTGCCAGCAGCCAAAATCTAGTATCATACAATGAGCAGTTCTTC.

The rearrangement uses TRBV6-5 and TRBJ1-1; D is unresolved. V was shortened by 1 base and J by 1 base, with 4 bases between the two germline ends. CDR3 length: 13 residues. The germline gives CDR1 MNHEY, CDR2 SVGAGI. The CDR3 sequence: CASSYFTNTEAFF. CDR3 DNA: TGTGCCAGCAGTTACTTTACGAACACTGAAGCTTTCTTT.

The chain employs TRBV30 and TRBJ1-6; TRBD1 matches 9 bases. This CDR3 is 17 amino acids long. In germline, CDR1 is GTSNPN, CDR2 SVGIG (reference sequence). V shed 0 bases and J 7 bases; nucleotides not matched to a gene: 10. As DNA, the CDR3 is TGTGCCTGGAGTGTACGTGGGACAGGGAAGGGGAATTCACCCCTCCACTTT. Encoded protein: CAWSVRGTGKGNSPLHF.

This sequence joins TRBV6-5 and TRBJ2-2, with D possibly being TRBD1 (5 bases). In germline, CDR1 is MNHEY, CDR2 SVGAGI. The CDR3 runs to 13 residues. The V and J ends lost 4 bases and 4 bases respectively, with 7 bases between them. The CDR3 loop reads CASSSTGTGELFF. In DNA, the CDR3 is TGTGCCAGCAGTTCCACAGGCACCGGGGAGCTGTTTTTT.

V gene TRBV5-3 combines with J gene TRBJ2-1; tentative D call: TRBD2 (7 bases). TRBV5-3 is given ORF status, its function remaining uncertain. The CDR3 is 13 residues long. Trimming shortened V by 4 bases and J by 9 bases, and 14 bases separated the two germline ends. The CDR3 coding sequence is TGTGCCAGAAGCCCTTGGGGGGGGCGTGAGCAGTTCTTC. It codes for CARSPWGGREQFF.

The chain is built from TRBV5-6 and TRBJ1-6, with 9 positions matching TRBD1. Germline V gene lookup returns CDR1 SGHDT and CDR2 YYEEEE. The CDR3 has 18 amino acids. V was pared by 0 bases and J by 7 bases, with 11 bases of the junction left unmatched. As DNA, the CDR3 is TGTGCCAGCAGCTTGGCCGGGACAGGGTTCTTTTGGAATTCACCCCTCCACTTT. Translation: CASSLAGTGFFWNSPLHF.

V and J are TRBV6-5 and TRBJ1-1; a possible D gene is TRBD1 (6 bases). The CDR3 is 12 amino acids. Germline V gene sequence: CDR1 MNHEY, CDR2 SVGAGI. V was clipped by 6 bases and J by 6 bases, with 11 bases between them. CDR3 sequence: CASRRGWSEAFF. CDR3 sequence (DNA): TGTGCCAGCAGGAGGGGGTGGTCTGAAGCTTTCTTT.

This clone showed up just once. The rearrangement links TRBV5-1 to TRBJ2-5; possibly TRBD1 for D (6 bases). CDR1 is SGHRS and CDR2 is YFSETQ in the germline V gene. The CDR3 spans 16 residues. V was trimmed by 1 base and J by 5 bases, leaving 18 bases between them. Here the CDR3 DNA reads TGCGCCAGCAGCTTGACGGCAGGGGCTATCCAGGAGACCCAGTACTTC. It codes for CASSLTAGAIQETQYF. Filled out from reference TRBV5-1 and TRBJ2-5, the complete variable domain reads KAGVTQTPRYLIKTRGQQVTLSCSPISGHRSVSWYQQTPGQGLQFLFEYFSETQRNKGNFPGRFSGRQFSNSRSEMNVSTLELGDSALYLCASSLTAGAIQETQYFGPGTRLLVL.

The rearrangement joins TRBV27 to TRBJ2-5; 9 bases match TRBD1. Germline CDR1 and CDR2: MNHEY and SMNVEV (reference sequence). The CDR3 contains 18 residues. V shed 8 bases and J 2 bases; nucleotides not matched to a gene: 18. CDR3 DNA sequence: TGTGCCAGCTCTCGGCGGCCCACAGGGGGCCTATGGCAAGAGACCCAGTACTTC. Translation: CASSRRPTGGLWQETQYF.